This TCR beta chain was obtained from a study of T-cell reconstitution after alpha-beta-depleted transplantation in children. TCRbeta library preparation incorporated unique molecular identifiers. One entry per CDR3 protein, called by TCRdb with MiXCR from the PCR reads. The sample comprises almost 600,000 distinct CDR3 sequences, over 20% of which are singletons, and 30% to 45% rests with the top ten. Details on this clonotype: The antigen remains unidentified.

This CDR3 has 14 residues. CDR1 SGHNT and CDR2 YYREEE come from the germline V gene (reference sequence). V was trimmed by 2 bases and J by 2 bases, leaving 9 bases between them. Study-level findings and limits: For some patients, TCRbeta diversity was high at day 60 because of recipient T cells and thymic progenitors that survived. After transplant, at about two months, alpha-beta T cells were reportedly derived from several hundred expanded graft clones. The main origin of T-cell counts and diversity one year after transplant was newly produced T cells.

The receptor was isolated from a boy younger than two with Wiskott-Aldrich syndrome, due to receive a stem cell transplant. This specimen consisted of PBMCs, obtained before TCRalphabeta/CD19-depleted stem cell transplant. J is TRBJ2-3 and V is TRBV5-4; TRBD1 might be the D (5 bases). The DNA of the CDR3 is TGTGCCAGCAGCTTTCGACAGTACACAGATACGCAGTATTTT. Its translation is CASSFRQYTDTQYF.